This TCR beta chain was found in a study of regulatory T cells in long-lasting Graves disease. As for time point: newly diagnosed GD, antithyroid drugs for less than 3 months. Generation of the TCR library employed RNA extracted from PBMCs. In this cohort, patients came from an endocrinology department located in Xi'an, China. Arm-PCR of CDR3 regions and iRepertoire HTBI primers were used to build TCR beta libraries. MiXCR was run by TCRdb on the multiplex PCR reads, yielding one entry per CDR3 protein. In the table there are some 500,000 distinct CDR3 sequences, roughly 13% of which are singletons. Trimming shortened V by 6 bases and J by 5 bases, and 14 bases separated the two germline ends. The CDR3 loop spans 12 amino acids. Per the germline V gene, CDR1 is SQVTM and CDR2 is ANQGSEA. This clonotype was counted ten times or more. No antigen is known for it. Study results and caveats: Persistent patients had more shared public clonotypes (under 3,000) than new patients (approximately 920). Among samples with persistent disease, TRBV28, TRBJ1-2 and TRBJ2-5 were favored.

These same records also appear under a second study, on T cells in Graves' hyperthyroidism and ophthalmopathy. From that study: HTBI primers were used for first-round RT-PCR of the TCR CDR3.

V is TRBV29-1 and J is TRBJ2-7; unclear D gene. The receptor comes from a man aged 30-40 years with Graves disease. The sequenced sample was peripheral blood mononuclear cells (PBMCs), obtained at new diagnosis, from a patient treated with antithyroid drugs. CDR3 protein: CSVLLLPDEQYF. The CDR3 DNA reads TGCAGCGTCTTACTCCTACCAGACGAGCAGTACTTC.